This T cell receptor beta chain was sequenced during a study of spatial heterogeneity in lung cancer. MiXCR, run by TCRdb on the 5' RACE reads, gives a single entry per CDR3 protein. The repertoire holds 3,500 to 4,500 distinct CDR3 sequences, with about 55% as singletons. This clonotype was seen a handful of times. Its antigen is not known. This beta chain appears as a stray read in a library generated for alpha chains; its size is not informative. The time point here: sample taken at primary tumor resection. Whole RNA, isolated from tumor, nontumor lung or frozen PBMC, was sequenced without prior sorting. V shed 3 bases, J shed 8 bases, and the junction held 3 bases outside the gene matches. In germline, CDR1 is GTSNPN, CDR2 SVGIG (reference sequence). The CDR3 totals 14 residues. Study-wide findings and caveats: Follow-up blood showed ubiquitous expanded tumor TCRs less than blood at resection did.

Sample: PBMCs, taken at surgery. The receptor comes from a female donor with early-stage non-small cell lung cancer. The chain combines TRBV30 with TRBJ2-1; 14 nucleotides match TRBD2. The CDR3, as DNA: TGTGCCTGGAGCGCGGGACTAGCGGGAGATGAGCAGTTCTTC. Translating gives CAWSAGLAGDEQFF.